The present entry profiles one TCR beta chain with its context. Its antigen remains unknown. Germline-derived CDR1 and CDR2 are MDHEN and SYDVKM. The V end was cut by 1 base, the J end by 3 bases, with 9 bases between. The CDR3 is made up of 14 amino acids. These data come from a study of OX40 agonist ivuxolimab in advanced cancers. Assay: immunoSEQ multiplex PCR; the TCRdb copy retains only in-frame clones and omits some. The table has tens of thousands of clones, 81% seen once. Regarding the study as a whole: On average, CD8+ T cells had more expanded clones than CD4+.

Sample: CD4+ or CD8+ T cells sorted from blood, taken in a trial of the OX40 agonist ivuxolimab. This TCR was sampled from an adult with an advanced solid tumor such as melanoma, head and neck, liver or kidney cancer. J is TRBJ1-2 and V is TRBV28; a possible D gene is TRBD1 (5 bases). Here the CDR3 reads CASSLSGYDYGYTF. CDR3 sequence (DNA): TGTGCCAGCAGTTTATCAGGGTACGACTATGGCTACACCTTC.